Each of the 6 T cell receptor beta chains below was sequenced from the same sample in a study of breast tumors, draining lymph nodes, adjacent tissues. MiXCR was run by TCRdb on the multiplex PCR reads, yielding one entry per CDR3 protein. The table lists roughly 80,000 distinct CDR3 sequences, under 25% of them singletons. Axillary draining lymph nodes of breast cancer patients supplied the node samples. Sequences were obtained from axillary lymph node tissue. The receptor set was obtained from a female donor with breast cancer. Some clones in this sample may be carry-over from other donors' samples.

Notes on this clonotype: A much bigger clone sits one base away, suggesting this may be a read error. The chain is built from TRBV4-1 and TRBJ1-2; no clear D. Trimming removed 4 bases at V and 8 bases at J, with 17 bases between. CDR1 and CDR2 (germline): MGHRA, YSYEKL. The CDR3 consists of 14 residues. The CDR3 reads CASSLFGRENGYTF. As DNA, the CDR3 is TGCGCCAGCAGCCTATTCGGGAGGGAGAACGGCTACACCTTC.

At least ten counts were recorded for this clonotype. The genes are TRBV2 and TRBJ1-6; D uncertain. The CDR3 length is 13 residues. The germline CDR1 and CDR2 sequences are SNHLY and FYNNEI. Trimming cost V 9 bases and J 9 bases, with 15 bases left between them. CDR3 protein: CASTGSGVSPLHF. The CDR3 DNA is TGTGCCAGTACTGGGAGTGGGGTTTCACCCCTCCACTTT.

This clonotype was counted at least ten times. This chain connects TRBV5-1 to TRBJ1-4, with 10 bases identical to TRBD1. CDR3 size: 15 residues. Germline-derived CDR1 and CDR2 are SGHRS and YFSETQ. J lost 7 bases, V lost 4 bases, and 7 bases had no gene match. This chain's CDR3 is CASSAGQGPGEKLFF. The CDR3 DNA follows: TGCGCCAGCAGCGCGGGACAGGGGCCTGGTGAAAAACTGTTTTTT.

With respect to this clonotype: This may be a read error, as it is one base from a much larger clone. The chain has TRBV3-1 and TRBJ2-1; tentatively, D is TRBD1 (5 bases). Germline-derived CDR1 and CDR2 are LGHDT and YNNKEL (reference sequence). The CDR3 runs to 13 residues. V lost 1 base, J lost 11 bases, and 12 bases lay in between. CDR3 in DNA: TGTGCCAGCAGCCAAGCCCAGGACACACAGCAGTTCTTC. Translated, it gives CASSQAQDTQQFF.

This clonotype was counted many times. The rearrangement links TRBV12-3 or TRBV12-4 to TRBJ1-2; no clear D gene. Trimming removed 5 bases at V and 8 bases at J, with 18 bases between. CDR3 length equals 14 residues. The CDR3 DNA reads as TGTGCCAGCAGTCCCCGCCCCGTAGAAGAGGGCTACACCTTC. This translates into CASSPRPVEEGYTF.

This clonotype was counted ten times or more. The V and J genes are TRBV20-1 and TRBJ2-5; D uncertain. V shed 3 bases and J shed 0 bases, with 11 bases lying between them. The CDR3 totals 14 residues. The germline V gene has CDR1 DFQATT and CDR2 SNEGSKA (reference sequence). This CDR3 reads CSASSELYQETQYF. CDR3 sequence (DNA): TGCAGTGCTAGTTCGGAATTGTACCAAGAGACCCAGTACTTC.